A selection of T cell receptor beta chains follows, all from one sample in a study of shared clonotypes between healthy human individuals. The data were produced by immunoSEQ multiplex PCR, yet TCRdb's version contains in-frame clones alone and is incomplete. Of about 1.4 million clones listed, roughly 96% are singletons. The sequenced material came from naive CD4+ T cells sorted from blood. These receptor sequences come from a man aged 30-40 years in good health. CDR3s include the opening cysteine and the closing phenylalanine or tryptophan. A D gene is named only where the DNA matches it firmly. Not all rows give a size; the values are once, few, many and, for expanded clones, a class.

>TRBJ2-7|.|TRBD2|TRBV7-6
CASSPGGPYEQYF
TGTGCCAGCAGCCCGGGGGGACCCTACGAGCAGTACTTC
>TRBJ2-6|.|TRBD1|TRBV18
CASSPLGQSSGANVLTF
TGTGCCAGCTCCCCGTTGGGACAGAGCTCTGGGGCCAACGTCCTGACTTTC
>TRBJ2-3|.|.|TRBV5-1
CASSFMAMIPDTQYF
TGCGCCAGCAGCTTTATGGCGATGATTCCAGATACGCAGTATTTT
>TRBJ2-3|.|.|TRBV18
CASSRVPSLDTQYF
TGTGCCAGCTCACGGGTGCCTAGCTTAGATACGCAGTATTTT
>TRBJ2-3|.|.|TRBV19
CASSIVVTPGLQNTQYF
TGTGCCAGTAGTATAGTCGTCACTCCGGGCCTACAGAATACGCAGTATTTT
>TRBJ1-3|once|.|TRBV27
CASSTHSSGNTIYF
TGTGCCAGCAGTACACACAGTTCTGGAAACACCATATATTTT
>TRBJ2-7|.|TRBD1|TRBV19
CASSITLGTGVYEQYF
TGTGCCAGTAGTATTACCCTCGGGACAGGGGTTTACGAGCAGTACTTC
>TRBJ1-4|.|TRBD1|TRBV5-4
CASSFLHRGATNEKLFF
TGTGCCAGCAGCTTCCTACACAGGGGCGCAACTAATGAAAAACTGTTTTTT
>TRBJ2-1|.|TRBD2|TRBV27
CASRGRANEQFF
TGTGCCAGCAGGGGGAGGGCCAATGAGCAGTTCTTC
>TRBJ2-7|.|.|TRBV7-9
CASTNQGSSYEQYF
TGTGCCAGCACAAACCAAGGCTCCTCCTACGAGCAGTACTTC
>TRBJ1-3|once|.|TRBV5-5
CASTLDYSGNTIYF
TGTGCCAGCACCTTGGACTACTCTGGAAACACCATATATTTT
>TRBJ2-2|once|TRBD1|TRBV5-1
CASSTRQGHTGELFF
TGCGCCAGCAGCACCCGACAGGGGCACACCGGGGAGCTGTTTTTT
>TRBJ2-5|.|.|TRBV2
CASRLGETQYF
TGTGCCAGCAGGTTAGGGGAGACCCAGTACTTC
>TRBJ2-7|.|.|TRBV11-2
CASSSPSGLSSEQYF
TGTGCCAGCAGCTCCCCTTCGGGACTTTCAAGCGAGCAGTACTTC
>TRBJ2-1|.|TRBD2|TRBV7-9
CASSILAGGINEQFF
TGTGCCAGCAGCATTCTAGCGGGAGGCATCAATGAGCAGTTCTTC
>TRBJ2-3|.|.|TRBV18
CASSPVFAELTQYF
TGTGCCAGCTCACCAGTTTTCGCGGAGTTAACGCAGTATTTT
>TRBJ1-1|once|.|TRBV2
CASSKLQGHAEAFF
TGTGCCAGCAGTAAACTACAGGGCCACGCTGAAGCTTTCTTT
>TRBJ2-2|.|.|TRBV18
CASSSVLETGELFF
TGTGCCAGCTCGTCGGTCCTGGAAACCGGGGAGCTGTTTTTT
>TRBJ1-1|.|.|TRBV29-1
CSARGTEAFF
TGCAGCGCGCGGGGCACTGAAGCTTTCTTT
>TRBJ2-3|.|.|TRBV27
CASSFYVTSTDTQYF
TGTGCCAGCAGTTTCTATGTTACTAGCACAGATACGCAGTATTTT
>TRBJ2-2|few|.|TRBV27
CASSIRRGNTGELFF
TGTGCCAGCAGTATCCGGAGAGGGAACACCGGGGAGCTGTTTTTT
>TRBJ2-3|.|TRBD1|TRBV9
CASGAGQGITDTQYF
TGTGCCAGCGGGGCAGGACAGGGGATCACAGATACGCAGTATTTT
>TRBJ1-5|once|.|TRBV28
CASSSQGRNQPQHF
TGTGCCAGCAGTTCCCAGGGAAGGAATCAGCCCCAGCATTTT
>TRBJ2-7|.|.|TRBV27
CASSYFSRGVYEQYF
TGTGCCAGCAGTTACTTTTCGAGGGGTGTCTACGAGCAGTACTTC
>TRBJ1-2|.|TRBD1|TRBV30
CAWSQGDRIYGYTF
TGTGCCTGGAGCCAGGGGGACAGGATCTATGGCTACACCTTC
>TRBJ2-7|.|TRBD2|TRBV4-2
CASSLTTSATSYEQYF
TGTGCCAGCAGCCTAACGACTAGCGCGACCTCCTACGAGCAGTACTTC
>TRBJ1-2|.|TRBD1|TRBV28
CASRTNRGKRYGYTF
TGTGCCAGCAGAACAAACAGGGGGAAGCGGTATGGCTACACCTTC
>TRBJ2-1|.|.|TRBV9
CASSDNPRTYNEQFF
TGTGCCAGCAGCGACAACCCCAGGACCTACAATGAGCAGTTCTTC
>TRBJ2-4|.|TRBD1|TRBV6-1
CASRPTGGGKNIQYF
TGTGCCAGCAGGCCTACAGGGGGCGGCAAAAACATTCAGTACTTC
>TRBJ1-2|.|.|TRBV28
CASSLAKYGYTF
TGTGCCAGCAGCCTTGCGAAGTATGGCTACACCTTC
>TRBJ2-1|.|.|TRBV15
CATTPEAVSYNEQFF
TGTGCCACCACTCCGGAGGCGGTCTCCTACAATGAGCAGTTCTTC
>TRBJ2-7|once|.|TRBV2
CATQPGGGNEQYF
TGTGCCACCCAACCGGGTGGGGGGAACGAGCAGTACTTC
>TRBJ2-7|once|.|TRBV7-6
CASSRTPNYEQYF
TGTGCCAGCAGCCGGACTCCAAACTACGAGCAGTACTTC
>TRBJ2-3|.|.|TRBV27
CASSLIGRGEKDTQYF
TGTGCCAGCAGTTTGATCGGCAGGGGGGAGAAAGATACGCAGTATTTT
>TRBJ2-7|.|.|TRBV5-4
CASTTRGSYEQYF
TGTGCCAGCACCACGAGGGGGAGCTACGAGCAGTACTTC
>TRBJ2-2|once|.|TRBV2
CASSRENGGTGELFF
TGTGCCAGCAGTCGTGAAAACGGCGGAACCGGGGAGCTGTTTTTT
>TRBJ1-1|.|.|TRBV6-6
CASWGRANTEAFF
TGTGCCAGCTGGGGCAGGGCGAACACTGAAGCTTTCTTT
>TRBJ2-5|.|.|TRBV5-1
CASSLGRLGGGTQETQYF
TGCGCCAGCAGCTTGGGACGTTTGGGTGGCGGGACCCAAGAGACCCAGTACTTC
>TRBJ2-7|.|.|TRBV6-5
CASRRQASSYEQYF
TGTGCCAGCAGGCGACAGGCTAGCTCCTACGAGCAGTACTTC
>TRBJ2-5|.|TRBD2|TRBV11-2
CASSASGGQETQYF
TGTGCCAGCAGTGCTAGCGGTGGGCAAGAGACCCAGTACTTC